The 2 T cell receptor beta chains listed next were all sequenced from one sample in a study of shared clonotypes between healthy human individuals. Sequencing used immunoSEQ multiplex PCR; TCRdb keeps in-frame clones, though not all of them. Found here are 400,000 to 550,000 clones, around 79% of them singletons; the top ten hold roughly 12%. The sequencing sample was made of PBMCs. Receptors were obtained from a woman aged 40 to 49 in good health. Some clones in this sample may be carry-over from other donors' samples.

The chain joins TRBV11-1 to TRBJ1-5, with 7 nucleotides matching TRBD1. V shed 1 base and J 4 bases; nucleotides not matched to a gene: 4. The germline CDR1 and CDR2 sequences are SGHAT and FQDESV (reference sequence). The CDR3 runs 15 residues. CDR3 in DNA: TGTGCCAGCAGCTTAGAGGCAGGGGGAAATCAGCCCCAGCATTTT. Its translation is CASSLEAGGNQPQHF.

This clone appeared a few times. The chain recombines TRBV7-2 with TRBJ2-7; 13 positions match TRBD2. After removal of 5 bases from V and 5 bases from J, the junction contained 6 bases not matched to a gene. Germline-derived CDR1 and CDR2 are SGHTA and FQGNSA. The CDR3 is 15 residues long. CDR3 DNA sequence: TGTGCCAGCAGCCCCGGACTAGCGGGAGCCCACGAGCAGTACTTC. Its translation is CASSPGLAGAHEQYF.